A selection of T cell receptor beta chains follows, all from one sample in a study of beta chain features in type 1 diabetes. This table comes from immunoSEQ multiplex PCR, and its TCRdb copy is limited to in-frame clones, with some not included. Counted here are hundreds of thousands of clones, around 15% occurring once; the ten biggest clones make up more than 0.08%. The sequencing sample was made of naive CD4+ T cells from blood. All receptors derive from a man younger than 30 in good health. CDR3s include the opening cysteine and the closing phenylalanine or tryptophan. D genes are given only for firm matches. Clone size is given for some rows only: seen once, a few or many times, or a class if the clone is expanded.

D,size,V,length,J,CDR3,DNA
TRBD1,-,TRBV10-3,15,TRBJ1-2,CAISTPDRGLGGYTF,TGTGCCATCAGTACCCCGGACAGGGGGCTCGGAGGCTACACCTTC
TRBD1,few,TRBV19,15,TRBJ1-6,CASSTRTGLGTPLHF,TGTGCCAGTAGTACAAGGACAGGGCTGGGAACACCCCTCCACTTT
TRBD1,few,TRBV7-9,15,TRBJ1-3,CASRMTGGSGNTIYF,TGTGCCAGCAGAATGACAGGGGGCTCTGGAAACACCATATATTTT
TRBD2,-,TRBV4-2,15,TRBJ2-7,CASSQEGTTSYEQYF,TGTGCCAGCAGCCAAGAAGGGACTACAAGCTACGAGCAGTACTTC
-,few,TRBV9,15,TRBJ2-5,CASSGGPARQETQYF,TGTGCCAGCAGCGGCGGCCCTGCTAGACAAGAGACCCAGTACTTC
-,few,TRBV5-1,16,TRBJ2-6,CASSLEGNSGANVLTF,TGCGCCAGCAGCTTGGAGGGGAACTCTGGGGCCAACGTCCTGACTTTC
TRBD1,few,TRBV19,17,TRBJ2-5,CASSIRRQGAREETQYF,TGTGCCAGTAGTATTCGGCGACAGGGGGCACGGGAAGAGACCCAGTACTTC
TRBD1,-,TRBV18,15,TRBJ1-5,CASSPGTGVTQPQHF,TGTGCCAGCTCACCCGGGACAGGGGTGACCCAGCCCCAGCATTTT
-,-,TRBV5-4,13,TRBJ2-1,CASSPGLNNEQFF,TGTGCCAGCAGCCCGGGACTCAACAATGAGCAGTTCTTC
-,-,TRBV28,15,TRBJ2-7,CASSLSRIPSYEQYF,TGTGCCAGCAGTTTATCGCGGATCCCCTCCTACGAGCAGTACTTC
TRBD1,few,TRBV4-3,18,TRBJ2-2,CASSQGGTGGLRVGELFF,TGCGCCAGCAGCCAAGGGGGGACAGGGGGTCTCCGAGTCGGGGAGCTGTTTTTT
TRBD1,few,TRBV7-9,15,TRBJ1-4,CASSSQGASNEKLFF,TGTGCCAGCAGCAGTCAGGGGGCCTCTAATGAAAAACTGTTTTTT
-,few,TRBV7-3,15,TRBJ1-1,CASSLAGLLNTEAFF,TGTGCCAGCAGCTTAGCAGGTTTACTGAACACTGAAGCTTTCTTT
-,-,TRBV6-1,13,TRBJ1-1,CASSEGDGIAAFF,TGTGCCAGCAGTGAGGGCGACGGTATTGCGGCTTTCTTT
-,few,TRBV14,14,TRBJ1-2,CASSQEPVNYGYTF,TGTGCCAGCAGCCAAGAACCAGTTAACTATGGCTACACCTTC
-,few,TRBV6-5,11,TRBJ1-1,CASSSVFEAFF,TGTGCCAGCAGTTCCGTTTTTGAAGCTTTCTTT
TRBD2,-,TRBV29-1,13,TRBJ2-3,CSVALAGRDTQYF,TGCAGCGTTGCACTAGCGGGCCGAGATACGCAGTATTTT
TRBD2,-,TRBV18,18,TRBJ2-6,CASSHDRGGANGANVLTF,TGTGCCAGCTCACACGACCGCGGGGGGGCAAATGGGGCCAACGTCCTGACTTTC
-,-,TRBV13,14,TRBJ2-5,CASSDPTGRETQYF,TGTGCCAGCAGCGACCCGACAGGACGGGAGACCCAGTACTTC
TRBD1,-,TRBV29-1,11,TRBJ1-2,CSAVDRGDYTF,TGCAGCGCTGTTGACAGGGGAGACTACACCTTC
-,-,TRBV2,10,TRBJ2-5,CASRGETQYF,TGTGCCAGCAGGGGAGAGACCCAGTACTTC
-,-,TRBV7-2,14,TRBJ2-5,CASSYRTSQETQYF,TGTGCCAGCAGTTACAGGACATCACAAGAGACCCAGTACTTC
-,few,TRBV4-2,16,TRBJ1-5,CASSQERTESNQPQHF,TGTGCCAGCAGCCAAGAGCGGACAGAAAGCAATCAGCCCCAGCATTTT
-,-,TRBV5-1,16,TRBJ1-2,CASRPGQSPQNYGYTF,TGCGCCAGCAGACCCGGACAGAGCCCTCAAAACTATGGCTACACCTTC
-,few,TRBV11-2,16,TRBJ2-4,CASSLEAGLRLNIQYF,TGTGCCAGCAGCTTAGAGGCGGGTTTGAGGTTAAACATTCAGTACTTC
-,many,TRBV2,13,TRBJ2-6,CASGQSGANVLTF,TGTGCCAGCGGACAATCTGGGGCCAACGTCCTGACTTTC
TRBD1,-,TRBV5-4,14,TRBJ2-1,CASSPGQVGHEQFF,TGTGCCAGCAGCCCCGGACAGGTCGGGCATGAGCAGTTCTTC
-,few,TRBV5-1,13,TRBJ1-2,CASSETGLYGYTF,TGCGCCAGCAGCGAGACAGGTTTATATGGCTACACCTTC
-,few,TRBV28,13,TRBJ2-5,CASSLRVPGIQYF,TGTGCCAGCAGCCTTCGGGTCCCTGGGATCCAGTACTTC
-,few,TRBV5-4,18,TRBJ2-4,CASSYGGVRETGKNIQYF,TGTGCCAGCAGCTATGGAGGAGTCCGGGAGACCGGCAAAAACATTCAGTACTTC
TRBD2,-,TRBV4-2,17,TRBJ2-5,CASSHDQPGLAKETQYF,TGTGCCAGCAGCCACGACCAACCGGGACTAGCGAAAGAGACCCAGTACTTC
TRBD1,-,TRBV5-6,15,TRBJ1-5,CASSLAGQGRQPQHF,TGTGCCAGCAGCTTGGCCGGACAGGGACGGCAGCCCCAGCATTTT
-,few,TRBV7-2,15,TRBJ2-5,CASSLDPTSLETQYF,TGTGCCAGCAGCTTAGACCCGACTAGTCTAGAGACCCAGTACTTC